The 27 T cell receptor beta chains below were found in one sample sequenced in a study of blood T cell repertoires in COVID-19. Measured with immunoSEQ multiplex PCR; TCRdb has only the in-frame clones, and not every one. The sample includes 270,000 or so clones, about 89% of them seen just once. Material for sequencing was peripheral blood. Source of these receptors: a man between 35 and 55 years old with active or convalescent COVID-19.

J is TRBJ2-7 and V is TRBV28, with D perhaps matching TRBD2 (5 bases). This CDR3 comprises 12 residues. V was trimmed by 7 bases and J by 3 bases, leaving 10 bases between them. Germline CDR1 and CDR2: MDHEN and SYDVKM. The CDR3 sequence: CASIRGSYEQYF. Here the CDR3 DNA reads TGTGCCAGCATTCGGGGAAGCTACGAGCAGTACTTC.

The chain uses TRBV27 and TRBJ1-2, with D perhaps TRBD1 (5 bases). CDR1 MNHEY and CDR2 SMNVEV come from the germline V gene (reference sequence). This CDR3 has 15 amino acids. Trimming pared 6 bases from V and 3 bases from J, leaving 17 bases between. CDR3 coding DNA: TGTGCCAGCAGCGATATGATCAGGGATGACTATGGCTACACCTTC. This translates into CASSDMIRDDYGYTF.

J is TRBJ2-5 and V is TRBV19, with D maybe TRBD2 (5 bases). The CDR3 length is 14 residues. V was pared by 11 bases and J by 5 bases, with 21 bases between. Germline lookup yields CDR1 LNHDA and CDR2 SQIVND (reference sequence). The CDR3 spells CASSPGSPGETQYF. The CDR3 nucleotides read TGTGCCTCCAGCCCTGGGAGCCCCGGGGAGACCCAGTACTTC.

The genes are TRBV28 and TRBJ2-2; TRBD1 matches at 9 bases. This CDR3 comprises 15 residues. The J segment lost 7 bases and the V segment lost 6 bases, leaving 9 bases of the junction unmatched. Germline V gene lookup returns CDR1 MDHEN and CDR2 SYDVKM. CDR3 protein: CASRSQGAPGGELFF. In nucleotides, the CDR3 is TGTGCCAGCAGATCACAGGGGGCGCCCGGCGGGGAGCTGTTTTTT.

This rearrangement joins TRBV2 to TRBJ2-5; no clear D gene. The V gene lost 8 bases and the J gene lost 5 bases, with 15 bases spanning the gap. The CDR3 covers 13 residues. The germline V gene encodes CDR1 SNHLY and CDR2 FYNNEI. In DNA, the CDR3 is TGTGCCAGCGCATCCCCCTCCCGGGAGACCCAGTACTTC. Translated: CASASPSRETQYF.

For this clone: An end of the junction does not agree with germline; a read error may underlie this. The chain is built from TRBV7-7 and TRBJ2-3, with TRBD1 identical over 8 bases. Germline loops: CDR1 SSHAT, CDR2 FNYEAQ (reference sequence). The CDR3 extends over 13 amino acids. This CDR3 is CASSRGQGDTQYF. The CDR3 DNA reads as TGTGCTAGCAGTCGCGGACAGGGCGATACGCAGTATTTT. The full variable domain, with the rest looked up from reference TRBV7-7 and TRBJ2-3, is GAGVSQSPRYKVTKRGQDVTLRCDPISSHATLYWYQQALGQGPEFLTYFNYEAQPDKSGLPSDRFSAERPEGSISTLTIQRTEQRDSAMYRCASSRGQGDTQYFGPGTRLTVL.

The CDR3: CASSIRDRYQETQYF. The CDR3 DNA follows: TGTGCCAGCAGCATCCGGGACAGATACCAAGAGACCCAGTACTTC. This chain uses TRBV11-3 with TRBJ2-5, with 7 bases aligning to TRBD1. The CDR3 extends over 15 amino acids. The J segment lost 0 bases and the V segment lost 5 bases, leaving 6 bases of the junction unmatched. The V gene's germline CDR1 is SGHNT and CDR2 YENEEA.

The chain carries TRBV23-1 and TRBJ2-4; TRBD2 is a possible D gene (5 bases). TRBV23-1 is marked as an open reading frame, function uncertain. V lost 0 bases, J lost 0 bases, and 12 bases lay in between. CDR3 size: 17 residues. The CDR3 spells CASSQSRAALAKNIQYF. CDR3 DNA: TGCGCCAGCAGTCAATCGAGGGCGGCCCTAGCCAAAAACATTCAGTACTTC.

The chain combines TRBV5-1 with TRBJ2-5; no reliable D call. The V gene's germline CDR1 is SGHRS and CDR2 YFSETQ. The CDR3 length is 13 residues. V lost 1 base, J lost 5 bases, and 9 bases lay in between. CDR3 sequence reads: CASSLTGLETQYF. CDR3 coding DNA: TGCGCCAGCAGCTTGACCGGTTTGGAGACCCAGTACTTC.

V usage is TRBV3-1 (or the pseudogene TRBV3-2) and J usage is TRBJ2-4, with D perhaps TRBD1 (5 bases). The V gene lost 0 bases and the J gene lost 0 bases, with 15 bases spanning the gap. The germline CDR1 and CDR2 sequences are LGHDT and YNNKEL (reference sequence). CDR3 length: 18 amino acids. CDR3 in amino acids: CASSQDVTGALAKNIQYF. The CDR3, as DNA: TGTGCCAGCAGCCAAGACGTCACAGGAGCTTTAGCCAAAAACATTCAGTACTTC.

This clone has a single count. The chain uses TRBV3-1 (or the pseudogene TRBV3-2) and TRBJ2-5, with a weak D call TRBD2 (6 bases). The CDR3 has 18 amino acids. Between the trimmed V and J ends, which lost 4 bases and 0 bases, there was a span of 21 bases. The germline V gene has CDR1 LGHDT and CDR2 YNNKEL (reference sequence). The CDR3 sequence: CASSLPRERSDYQETQYF. The CDR3 nucleotides read TGTGCCAGCAGCCTCCCCCGGGAGCGGAGCGACTACCAAGAGACCCAGTACTTC.

This clone was detected only once. The rearrangement uses TRBV2 and TRBJ2-7; 8 bases are shared with TRBD2. CDR3 length: 11 amino acids. V was clipped by 8 bases and J by 7 bases; unmatched bases: 4. Germline CDR1 is SNHLY and CDR2 is FYNNEI. CDR3 loop: CASSRGGEQYF. In nucleotides, the CDR3 is TGTGCCAGCTCCCGGGGGGGGGAGCAGTACTTC.

This chain connects TRBV7-6 to TRBJ1-6; TRBD1 might be the D (6 bases). This CDR3 spans 16 amino acids. V lost 3 bases and J 7 bases, leaving 16 bases between the germline ends. CDR1 SGHVS and CDR2 FNYEAQ come from the germline V gene. Written as DNA, the CDR3 is TGTGCCAGCAGCTTTTTACAGGGAAGATTGAATTCACCCCTCCACTTT. This sequence encodes CASSFLQGRLNSPLHF.

The chain carries TRBV5-4 and TRBJ2-5; 9 nucleotides align to TRBD1. Germline trimming cut 2 bases from V and 4 bases from J; bases unmatched to any gene: 12. In germline, CDR1 is SGHNT, CDR2 YYREEE (reference sequence). CDR3 length: 17 residues. The chain's CDR3 is CASSFTRVGTGLETQYF. CDR3 DNA: TGTGCCAGCAGCTTCACCAGGGTCGGGACAGGGTTAGAGACCCAGTACTTC.

The CDR3 DNA is TGTGCCAGCAGTGAAGGACTTCCCACGCAGTATTTT. Protein: CASSEGLPTQYF. The V gene is TRBV2, the J gene TRBJ2-3; D unclear. Trimming stripped 1 base from V and 9 bases from J, with 8 bases between. This CDR3 is built from 12 residues. Looked up from germline, CDR1 is SNHLY and CDR2 is FYNNEI.

This clone was observed a single time. V gene TRBV30 combines with J gene TRBJ1-4; 7 nucleotides agree with TRBD1. Germline trimming cut 2 bases from V and 5 bases from J; bases unmatched to any gene: 5. This CDR3 has 14 residues. Looked up from germline, CDR1 is GTSNPN and CDR2 is SVGIG (reference sequence). For the CDR3, the DNA is TGTGCCTGGAGTCCCAGGGGGGTGAATGAAAAACTGTTTTTT. Its protein product is CAWSPRGVNEKLFF.

The V and J genes are TRBV28 and TRBJ1-6; 7 bases are shared with TRBD1. Trimming took 4 bases from V and 4 from J; bases not matched to a gene: 1. This CDR3 has 14 amino acids. Germline CDR1 reads MDHEN; CDR2 reads SYDVKM. DNA for the CDR3: TGTGCCAGCAGTTGGGACAGTTATAATTCACCCCTCCACTTT. Residues: CASSWDSYNSPLHF.

The rearrangement links TRBV3-1 (or the pseudogene TRBV3-2) to TRBJ2-3; no clear D gene. Germline lookup yields CDR1 LGHDT and CDR2 YNNKEL (reference sequence). The CDR3 covers 12 residues. V lost 4 bases to trimming and J lost 1 base, with 3 bases between them. CDR3 sequence reads: CASSPGTDTQYF. CDR3 DNA: TGTGCCAGCAGCCCGGGCACAGATACGCAGTATTTT.

Here the CDR3 reads CASTYIGGTGELFF. CDR3 DNA: TGTGCCAGTACCTATATAGGAGGGACCGGGGAGCTGTTTTTT. This chain connects TRBV19 to TRBJ2-2; D is perhaps TRBD2 (6 bases). This CDR3 comprises 14 residues. In germline, CDR1 is LNHDA, CDR2 SQIVND (reference sequence). The V end lost 7 bases, the J end lost 5 bases, and 14 bases lay between the germline ends.

The CDR3 is CASRRGPTEQFF. In nucleotides, the CDR3 is TGTGCCAGCAGGAGGGGGCCTACAGAGCAGTTCTTC. This chain connects TRBV3-1 (or the pseudogene TRBV3-2) to TRBJ2-1; 7 bases are a match to TRBD1. With 6 bases clipped from V and 10 bases from J, the junction kept 6 bases outside the gene matches. This CDR3 contains 12 residues. The germline CDR1 and CDR2 sequences are LGHDT and YNNKEL (reference sequence).

CDR3 region: CASSTRTGLREQYF. The CDR3 DNA reads TGTGCCAGTAGTACAAGGACAGGGTTAAGGGAGCAGTACTTC. V gene TRBV19 combines with J gene TRBJ2-7; 8 positions match TRBD1. Germline V gene lookup returns CDR1 LNHDA and CDR2 SQIVND (reference sequence). The junction had 9 bases not matched to a gene; V was cut back by 4 bases and J by 7 bases. CDR3 length equals 14 residues.

The V call is TRBV5-1, the J call TRBJ2-7, with D possibly being TRBD1 (6 bases). In germline, CDR1 is SGHRS, CDR2 YFSETQ. The V gene lost 4 bases and the J gene lost 3 bases, with 14 bases spanning the gap. The CDR3 consists of 14 residues. As DNA, the CDR3 is TGCGCCAGCAGCATATCCGGGACAAACTACGAGCAGTACTTC. Translated, it gives CASSISGTNYEQYF.

The V gene is TRBV15, the J gene TRBJ2-5; D may be TRBD2 (5 bases). The germline gives CDR1 LNHNV, CDR2 YYDKDF (reference sequence). V lost 0 bases and J 1 base, leaving 24 bases between the germline ends. The length of the CDR3 is 20 residues. The CDR3 nucleotides read TGTGCCACCAGCAGAGAGATCGGGAATTCAGATACTAGGGCCCAAGAGACCCAGTACTTC. This sequence encodes CATSREIGNSDTRAQETQYF.

This clone was observed once. This rearrangement joins TRBV6-5 to TRBJ2-7; possibly TRBD2 for D (6 bases). Germline V gene lookup returns CDR1 MNHEY and CDR2 SVGAGI. V lost 5 bases and J lost 5, with 13 bases in between. CDR3 length equals 13 residues. CDR3 nucleotide sequence: TGTGCCAGCAGTCGGGACTTACACGACGAGCAGTACTTC. Translation: CASSRDLHDEQYF.

The chain links TRBV19 to TRBJ2-7, with 7 nucleotides matching TRBD1. CDR1 is LNHDA, CDR2 SQIVND, per germline (reference sequence). This CDR3 region has 14 residues. Trimming took 6 bases from V and 2 from J; bases not matched to a gene: 7. CDR3 in DNA: TGTGCCAGTAGGACAGGGAAGGTACCCTACGAGCAGTACTTC. It specifies CASRTGKVPYEQYF.

The chain's CDR3 is CASSQSTSGSTYEQYF. DNA for the CDR3: TGTGCCAGCAGCCAATCGACTAGCGGATCTACCTACGAGCAGTACTTC. The rearrangement joins TRBV4-2 to TRBJ2-7, with 9 bases matching TRBD2. This CDR3 is 16 amino acids long. In germline, CDR1 is LGHNA, CDR2 YNFKEQ. V dropped 2 bases and J dropped 2; count of bases not matched to a gene: 7.

The V call is TRBV29-1, the J call TRBJ1-1; 7 positions agree with TRBD1. The CDR3 is 14 residues long. V dropped 6 bases and J dropped 4; count of bases not matched to a gene: 11. Germline CDR1 is SQVTM and CDR2 is ANQGSEA. This CDR3 reads CSVGQVPGGTEAFF. Written as DNA, the CDR3 is TGCAGCGTCGGACAGGTACCGGGTGGCACTGAAGCTTTCTTT.